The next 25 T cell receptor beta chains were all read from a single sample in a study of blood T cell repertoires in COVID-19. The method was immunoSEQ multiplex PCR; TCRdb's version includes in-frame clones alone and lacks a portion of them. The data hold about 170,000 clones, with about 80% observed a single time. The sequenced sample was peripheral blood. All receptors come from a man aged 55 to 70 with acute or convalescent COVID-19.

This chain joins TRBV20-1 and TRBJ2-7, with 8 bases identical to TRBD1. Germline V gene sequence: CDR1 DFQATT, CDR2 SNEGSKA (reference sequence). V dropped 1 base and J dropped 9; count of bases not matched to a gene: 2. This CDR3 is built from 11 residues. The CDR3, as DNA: TGCAGTGCTAGAGCCCAGGGGGCGCAGTACTTC. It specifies CSARAQGAQYF.

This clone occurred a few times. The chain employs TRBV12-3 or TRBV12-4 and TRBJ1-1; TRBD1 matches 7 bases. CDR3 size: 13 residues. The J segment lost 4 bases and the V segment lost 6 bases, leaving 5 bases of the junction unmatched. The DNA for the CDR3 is TGTGCCAGCAGGGAACAGGGGCTCACTGAAGCTTTCTTT. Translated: CASREQGLTEAFF.

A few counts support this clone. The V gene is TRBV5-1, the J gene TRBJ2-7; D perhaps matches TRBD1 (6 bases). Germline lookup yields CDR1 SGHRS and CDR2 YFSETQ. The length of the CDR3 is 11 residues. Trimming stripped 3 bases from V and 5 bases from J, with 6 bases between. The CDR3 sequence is CASSYRDEQYF. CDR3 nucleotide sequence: TGCGCCAGCAGCTACAGGGACGAGCAGTACTTC. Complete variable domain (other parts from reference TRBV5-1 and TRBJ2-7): KAGVTQTPRYLIKTRGQQVTLSCSPISGHRSVSWYQQTPGQGLQFLFEYFSETQRNKGNFPGRFSGRQFSNSRSEMNVSTLELGDSALYLCASSYRDEQYFGPGTRLTVT.

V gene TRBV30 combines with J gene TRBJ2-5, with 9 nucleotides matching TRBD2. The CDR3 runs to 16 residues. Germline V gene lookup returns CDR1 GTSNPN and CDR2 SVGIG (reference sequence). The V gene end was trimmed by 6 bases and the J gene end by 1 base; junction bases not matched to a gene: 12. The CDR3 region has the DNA TGTGCCTGTTCTCCAGGGACTAGCCCTTTCCAAGAGACCCAGTACTTC. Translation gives CACSPGTSPFQETQYF.

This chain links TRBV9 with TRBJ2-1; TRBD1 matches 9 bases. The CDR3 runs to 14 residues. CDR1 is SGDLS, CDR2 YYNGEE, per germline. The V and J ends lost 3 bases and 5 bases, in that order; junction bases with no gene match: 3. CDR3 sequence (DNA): TGTGCCAGCAGCGACCGGACAGGGGACAATGAGCAGTTCTTC. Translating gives CASSDRTGDNEQFF. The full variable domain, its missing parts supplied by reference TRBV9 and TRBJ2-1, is DSGVTQTPKHLITATGQRVTLRCSPRSGDLSVYWYQQSLDQGLQFLIQYYNGEERAKGNILERFSAQQFPDLHSELNLSSLELGDSALYFCASSDRTGDNEQFFGPGTRLTVL.

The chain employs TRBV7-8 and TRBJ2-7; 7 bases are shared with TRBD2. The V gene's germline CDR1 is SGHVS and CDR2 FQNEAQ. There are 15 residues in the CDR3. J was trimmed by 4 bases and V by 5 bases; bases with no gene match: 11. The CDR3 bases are TGTGCCAGCAGCCCGAGGGAGGGAGGATTTTACGAGCAGTACTTC. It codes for CASSPREGGFYEQYF.

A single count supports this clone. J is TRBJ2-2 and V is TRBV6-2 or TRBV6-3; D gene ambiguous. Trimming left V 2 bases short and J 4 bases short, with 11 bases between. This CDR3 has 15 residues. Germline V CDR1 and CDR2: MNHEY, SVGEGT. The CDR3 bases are TGTGCCAGCAGTTACCGACGGGTGATCACCGGGGAGCTGTTTTTT. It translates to CASSYRRVITGELFF.

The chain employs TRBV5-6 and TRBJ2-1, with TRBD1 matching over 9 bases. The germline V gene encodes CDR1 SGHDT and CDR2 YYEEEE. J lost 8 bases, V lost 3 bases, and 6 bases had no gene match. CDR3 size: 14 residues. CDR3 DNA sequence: TGTGCCAGCAGCTCCGGGACAGGGAGGGATGAGCAGTTCTTC. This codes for CASSSGTGRDEQFF.

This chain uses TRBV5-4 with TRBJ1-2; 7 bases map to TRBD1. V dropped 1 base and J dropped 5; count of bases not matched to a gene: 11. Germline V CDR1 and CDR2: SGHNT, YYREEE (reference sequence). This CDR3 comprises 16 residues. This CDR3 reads CASSLRGEGGLYGYTF. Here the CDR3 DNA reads TGTGCCAGCAGCTTGAGGGGGGAAGGGGGCTTATATGGCTACACCTTC.

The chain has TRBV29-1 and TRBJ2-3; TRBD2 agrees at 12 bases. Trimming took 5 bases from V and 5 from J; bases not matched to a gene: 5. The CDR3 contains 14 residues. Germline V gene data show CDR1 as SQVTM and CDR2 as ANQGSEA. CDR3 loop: CSVTLAGGGDTQYF. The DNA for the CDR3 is TGCAGCGTTACCCTAGCGGGGGGGGGAGATACGCAGTATTTT.

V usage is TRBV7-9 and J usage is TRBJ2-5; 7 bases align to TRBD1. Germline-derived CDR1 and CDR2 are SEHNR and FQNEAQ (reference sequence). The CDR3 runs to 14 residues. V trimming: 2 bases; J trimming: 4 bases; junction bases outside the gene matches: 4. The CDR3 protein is CASSLRTGRETQYF. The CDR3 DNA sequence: TGTGCCAGCAGCTTACGGACAGGACGAGAGACCCAGTACTTC.

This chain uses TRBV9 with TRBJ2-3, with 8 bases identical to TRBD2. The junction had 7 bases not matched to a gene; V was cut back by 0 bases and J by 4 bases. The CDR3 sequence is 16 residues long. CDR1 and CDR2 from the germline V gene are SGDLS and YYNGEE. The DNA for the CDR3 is TGTGCCAGCAGCGTAGCGAGCGGGGGTGGCTCAGATACGCAGTATTTT. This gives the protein CASSVASGGGSDTQYF.

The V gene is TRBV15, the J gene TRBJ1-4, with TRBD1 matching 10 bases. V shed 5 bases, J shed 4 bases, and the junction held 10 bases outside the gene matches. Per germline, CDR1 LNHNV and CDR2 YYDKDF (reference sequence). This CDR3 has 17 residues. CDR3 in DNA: TGTGCCACCAGCGGTTTGACAGGGGGCAACGGTAATGAAAAACTGTTTTTT. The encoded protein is CATSGLTGGNGNEKLFF.

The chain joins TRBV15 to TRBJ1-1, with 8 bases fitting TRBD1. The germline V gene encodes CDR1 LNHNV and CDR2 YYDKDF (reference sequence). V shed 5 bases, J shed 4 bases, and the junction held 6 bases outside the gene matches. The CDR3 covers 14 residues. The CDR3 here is CATSVETGVTEAFF. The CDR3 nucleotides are TGTGCCACCAGCGTCGAGACAGGGGTCACTGAAGCTTTCTTT.

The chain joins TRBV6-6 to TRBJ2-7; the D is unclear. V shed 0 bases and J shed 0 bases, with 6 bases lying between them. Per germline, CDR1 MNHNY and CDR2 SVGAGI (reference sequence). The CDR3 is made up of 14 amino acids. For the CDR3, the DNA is TGTGCCAGCAGTTACTCGCCCGGCTCCTACGAGCAGTACTTC. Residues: CASSYSPGSYEQYF.

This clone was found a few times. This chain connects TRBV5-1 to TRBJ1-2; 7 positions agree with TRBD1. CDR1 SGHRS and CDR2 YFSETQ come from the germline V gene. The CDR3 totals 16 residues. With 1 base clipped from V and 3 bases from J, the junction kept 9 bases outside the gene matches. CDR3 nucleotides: TGCGCCAGCAGCTTGCTCCGGGTCAGGGGGGACTATGGCTACACCTTC. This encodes CASSLLRVRGDYGYTF.

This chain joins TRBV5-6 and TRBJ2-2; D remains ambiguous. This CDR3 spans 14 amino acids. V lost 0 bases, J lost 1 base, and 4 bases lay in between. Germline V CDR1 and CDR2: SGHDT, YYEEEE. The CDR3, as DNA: TGTGCCAGCAGCTTGGGACTGAACACCGGGGAGCTGTTTTTT. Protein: CASSLGLNTGELFF.

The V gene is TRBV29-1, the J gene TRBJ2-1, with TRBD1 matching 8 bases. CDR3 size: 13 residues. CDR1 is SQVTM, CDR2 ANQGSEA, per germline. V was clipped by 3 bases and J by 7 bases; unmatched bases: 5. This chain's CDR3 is CSVEDREENEQFF. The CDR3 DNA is TGCAGCGTTGAGGACAGGGAGGAGAATGAGCAGTTCTTC.

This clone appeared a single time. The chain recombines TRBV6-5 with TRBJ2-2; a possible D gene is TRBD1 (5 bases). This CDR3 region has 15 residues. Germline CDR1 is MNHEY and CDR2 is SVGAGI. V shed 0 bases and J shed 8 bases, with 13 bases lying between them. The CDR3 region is CASSYSKGFRGELFF. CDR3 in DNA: TGTGCCAGCAGTTACTCGAAGGGGTTCAGGGGGGAGCTGTTTTTT.

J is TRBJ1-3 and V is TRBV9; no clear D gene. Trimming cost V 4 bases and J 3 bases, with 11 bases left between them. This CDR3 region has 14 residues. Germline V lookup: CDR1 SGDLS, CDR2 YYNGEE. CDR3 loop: CASSPIGDGNTIYF. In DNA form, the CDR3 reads TGTGCCAGCAGCCCGATCGGGGATGGAAACACCATATATTTT.

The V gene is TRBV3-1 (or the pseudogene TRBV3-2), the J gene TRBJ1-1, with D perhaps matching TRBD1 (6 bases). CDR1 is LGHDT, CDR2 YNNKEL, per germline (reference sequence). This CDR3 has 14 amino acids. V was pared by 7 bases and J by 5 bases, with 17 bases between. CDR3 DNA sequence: TGTGCCAGCAACCTGGGGAAAGGGGGAACTGAAGCTTTCTTT. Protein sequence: CASNLGKGGTEAFF.

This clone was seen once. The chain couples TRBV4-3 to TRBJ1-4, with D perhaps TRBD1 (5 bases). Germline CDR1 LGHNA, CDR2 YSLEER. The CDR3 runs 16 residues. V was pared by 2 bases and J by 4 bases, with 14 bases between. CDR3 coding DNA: TGCGCCAGCAGCCAAACTCAGGGTAGCGGTAATGAAAAACTGTTTTTT. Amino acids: CASSQTQGSGNEKLFF.

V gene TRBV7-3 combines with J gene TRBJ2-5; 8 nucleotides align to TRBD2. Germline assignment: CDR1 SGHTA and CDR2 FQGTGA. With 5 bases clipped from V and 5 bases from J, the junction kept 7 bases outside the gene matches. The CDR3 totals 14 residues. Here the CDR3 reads CASSPGGVWETQYF. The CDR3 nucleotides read TGTGCCAGCAGCCCCGGGGGGGTCTGGGAGACCCAGTACTTC.

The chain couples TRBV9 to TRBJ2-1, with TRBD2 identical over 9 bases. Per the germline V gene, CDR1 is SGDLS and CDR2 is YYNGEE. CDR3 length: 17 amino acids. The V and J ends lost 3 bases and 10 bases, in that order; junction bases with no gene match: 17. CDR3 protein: CASSAHSSGAAMGEQFF. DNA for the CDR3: TGTGCCAGCAGCGCCCACTCTAGCGGGGCGGCAATGGGGGAGCAGTTCTTC.

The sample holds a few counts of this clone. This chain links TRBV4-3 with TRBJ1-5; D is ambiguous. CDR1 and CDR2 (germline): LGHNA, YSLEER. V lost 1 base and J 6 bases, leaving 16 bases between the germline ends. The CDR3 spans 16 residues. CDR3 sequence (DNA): TGCGCCAGCAGCCAAGGCCCGGGGTCGGTGAGTCAGCCCCAGCATTTT. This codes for CASSQGPGSVSQPQHF.